These 7 T cell receptor beta chains originate from one sample sequenced in a study of vaccination and CD4 T cells after COVID-19. Treatment noted: roughly 10-day PBMC culture with coronavirus spike peptide pools or control peptides (ViraFEST assay). Once obtained from cultured CD4+ T cells, the DNA was sequenced using the Oncomine TCR Beta short-read assay. Each CDR3 protein is one row after TCRdb ran MiXCR on the PCR reads. The profile shows roughly 15,000 distinct CDR3 sequences, roughly 53% of them singletons. Their target antigens are unknown. The input for sequencing was CD4+ T cells from blood, cultured in vitro, taken before SARS-CoV-2 vaccination. These receptor sequences come from a human donor who had recovered from COVID-19.

This clonotype has more than one count but fewer than ten. The J gene is TRBJ2-5, the V gene TRBV20-1; D ambiguous. Trimming stripped 3 bases from V and 5 bases from J, with 13 bases between. Germline CDR1 is DFQATT and CDR2 is SNEGSKA (reference sequence). There are 13 residues in the CDR3. The CDR3 DNA sequence: TGCAGTGCTAGTAGCCTACTGAAGGAGACCCAGTACTTC. Amino acid sequence: CSASSLLKETQYF.

The genes are TRBV20-1 and TRBJ2-7; D ambiguous. Germline CDR1 and CDR2: DFQATT and SNEGSKA (reference sequence). This CDR3 has 14 residues. Trimming removed 3 bases from V and 2 bases from J, with 14 bases in between. CDR3 DNA sequence: TGCAGTGCTAGTGAGGCCATCCGCCCCTACGAGCAGTACTTC. Translated: CSASEAIRPYEQYF.

V and J are TRBV20-1 and TRBJ1-3; no definite D call. Germline values: CDR1 DFQATT, CDR2 SNEGSKA (reference sequence). V lost 5 bases, J lost 0 bases, and 8 bases lay in between. The CDR3 covers 13 residues. CDR3 DNA sequence: TGCAGTGCTGGCCGGAACTCTGGAAACACCATATATTTT. It is translated as CSAGRNSGNTIYF.

This sequence joins TRBV7-9 and TRBJ2-5, with D possibly matching TRBD2 (6 bases). Germline V gives CDR1 SEHNR, CDR2 FQNEAQ (reference sequence). V dropped 1 base and J dropped 5 bases, with 23 bases sitting between them. The CDR3 is made up of 18 amino acids. CDR3 nucleotides: TGTGCCAGCAGCTTAGGATGGGATCGACTAGGAGGGGATGAGACCCAGTACTTC. It yields the protein CASSLGWDRLGGDETQYF.

The chain combines TRBV6-5 with TRBJ2-7; 11 positions agree with TRBD2. The CDR3 has 17 residues. The trim removed 4 bases at V and 7 bases at J, leaving 15 bases unmatched. Germline assignment: CDR1 MNHEY and CDR2 SVGAGI. The CDR3 spells CASSLSTSGTRLREQYF. The DNA of the CDR3 is TGTGCCAGCAGTTTGTCGACTAGCGGGACCCGCCTGCGAGAGCAGTACTTC.

The chain recombines TRBV6-2 or TRBV6-3 with TRBJ1-1; no clear D. Looked up from germline, CDR1 is MNHEY and CDR2 is SVGEGT. V was shortened by 2 bases and J by 1 base, with 5 bases between the two germline ends. This CDR3 has 13 amino acids. Here the CDR3 reads CASSYLRNTEAFF. DNA of the CDR3: TGTGCCAGCAGTTACCTCAGGAACACTGAAGCTTTCTTT.

The chain joins TRBV12-3 or TRBV12-4 to TRBJ1-5; D is unclear. With 0 bases removed from V and 2 bases from J, the gap between germline ends came to 11 bases. The CDR3 extends over 16 amino acids. The CDR3 region is CASSLARDRGNQPQHF. For the CDR3, the DNA is TGTGCCAGCAGTTTAGCGCGGGATAGGGGCAATCAGCCCCAGCATTTT.